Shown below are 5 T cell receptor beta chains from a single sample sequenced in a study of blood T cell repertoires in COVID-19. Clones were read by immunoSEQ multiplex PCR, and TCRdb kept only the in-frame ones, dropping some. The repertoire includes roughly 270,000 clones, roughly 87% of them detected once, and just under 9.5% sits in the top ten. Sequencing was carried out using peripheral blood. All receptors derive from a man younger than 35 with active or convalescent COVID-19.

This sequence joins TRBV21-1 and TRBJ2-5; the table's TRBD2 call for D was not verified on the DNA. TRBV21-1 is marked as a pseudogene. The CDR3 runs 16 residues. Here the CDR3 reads CASSSRLHVYGETQYF. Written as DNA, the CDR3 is TGTGCCAGCAGCAGTCGACTACACGTCTATGGGGAGACCCAGTACTTC.

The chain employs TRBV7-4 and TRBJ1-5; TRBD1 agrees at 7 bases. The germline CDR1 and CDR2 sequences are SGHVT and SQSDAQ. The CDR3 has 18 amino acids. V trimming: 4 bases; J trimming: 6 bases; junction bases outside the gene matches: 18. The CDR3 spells CASSCPRSGNRGGQPQHF. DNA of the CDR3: TGTGCCAGCAGCTGTCCCAGATCGGGTAACAGGGGAGGTCAGCCCCAGCATTTT. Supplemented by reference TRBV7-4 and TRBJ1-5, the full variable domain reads GAGVSQSPRYKVAKRGRDVALRCDSISGHVTLYWYRQTLGQGSEVLTYSQSDAQRDKSGRPSGRFSAERPERSVSTLKIQRTEQGDSAVYLCASSCPRSGNRGGQPQHFGDGTRLSIL.

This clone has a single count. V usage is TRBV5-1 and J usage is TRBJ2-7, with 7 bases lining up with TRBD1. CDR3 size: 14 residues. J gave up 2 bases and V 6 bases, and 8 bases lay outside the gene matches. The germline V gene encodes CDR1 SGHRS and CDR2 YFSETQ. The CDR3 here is CASNSGTETYEQYF. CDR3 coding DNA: TGCGCCAGCAACTCCGGGACAGAGACCTACGAGCAGTACTTC.

The CDR3: CASSLTFLAQADTQYF. CDR3 nucleotides: TGTGCCAGCAGCTTAACCTTCCTAGCGCAGGCAGATACGCAGTATTTT. The V call is TRBV7-9, the J call TRBJ2-3; possible D gene TRBD2, 6 bases. The CDR3 contains 16 residues. The germline V gene encodes CDR1 SEHNR and CDR2 FQNEAQ (reference sequence). V lost 2 bases to trimming and J lost 4 bases, with 16 bases between them.

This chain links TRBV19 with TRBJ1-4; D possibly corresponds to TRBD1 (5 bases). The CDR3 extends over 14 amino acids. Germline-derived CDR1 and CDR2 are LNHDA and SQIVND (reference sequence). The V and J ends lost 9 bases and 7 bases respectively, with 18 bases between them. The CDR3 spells CASTWGGSGEKLFF. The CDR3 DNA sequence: TGTGCCAGCACCTGGGGGGGGAGTGGTGAAAAACTGTTTTTT.